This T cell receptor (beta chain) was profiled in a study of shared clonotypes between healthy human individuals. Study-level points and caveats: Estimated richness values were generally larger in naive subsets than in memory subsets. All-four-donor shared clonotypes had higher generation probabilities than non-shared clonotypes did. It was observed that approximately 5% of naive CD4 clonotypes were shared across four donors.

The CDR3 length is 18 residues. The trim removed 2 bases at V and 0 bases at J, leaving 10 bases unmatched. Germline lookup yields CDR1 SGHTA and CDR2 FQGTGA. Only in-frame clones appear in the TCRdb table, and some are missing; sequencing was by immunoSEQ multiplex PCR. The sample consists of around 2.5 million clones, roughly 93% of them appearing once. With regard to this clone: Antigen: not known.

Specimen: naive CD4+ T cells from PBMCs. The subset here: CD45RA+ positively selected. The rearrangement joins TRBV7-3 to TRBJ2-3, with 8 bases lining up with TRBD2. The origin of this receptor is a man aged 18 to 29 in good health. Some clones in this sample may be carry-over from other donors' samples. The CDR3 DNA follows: TGTGCCAGCAGCTTACTCCCCGGGAGCGGGAGAAGCACAGATACGCAGTATTTT. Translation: CASSLLPGSGRSTDTQYF.